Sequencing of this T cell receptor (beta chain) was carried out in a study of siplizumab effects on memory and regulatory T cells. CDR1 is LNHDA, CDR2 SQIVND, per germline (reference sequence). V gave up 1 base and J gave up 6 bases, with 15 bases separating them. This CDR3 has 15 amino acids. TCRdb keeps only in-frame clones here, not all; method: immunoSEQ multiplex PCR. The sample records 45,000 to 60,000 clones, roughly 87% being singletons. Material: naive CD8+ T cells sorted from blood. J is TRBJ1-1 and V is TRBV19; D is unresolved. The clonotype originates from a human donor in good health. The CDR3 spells CASSIVGLASAEAFF. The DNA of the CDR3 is TGTGCCAGTAGTATAGTTGGGCTGGCCAGCGCTGAAGCTTTCTTT.